Each of the 12 T cell receptor beta chains below was sequenced from the same sample in a study of blood T cell repertoires in COVID-19. Only in-frame clones appear in the TCRdb table, and some are missing; sequencing was by immunoSEQ multiplex PCR. The table has some 200,000 clones, less than 90% seen once. Material for sequencing was peripheral blood. These receptors originate from a woman over 75 with COVID-19, enrolled during active disease.

The gene calls are TRBV3-1 (or the pseudogene TRBV3-2) and TRBJ1-2; the D is unclear. The CDR3 runs to 17 residues. Germline V gene lookup returns CDR1 LGHDT and CDR2 YNNKEL (reference sequence). Between the trimmed V and J ends, which lost 0 bases and 3 bases, there was a span of 17 bases. CDR3 residues: CASSQDSWASHYYGYTF. CDR3 nucleotide sequence: TGTGCCAGCAGCCAAGATTCGTGGGCCTCACATTACTATGGCTACACCTTC.

The chain carries TRBV18 and TRBJ1-3; unclear D gene. Trimming cost V 3 bases and J 4 bases, with 13 bases left between them. The CDR3 is 15 amino acids. Germline V gives CDR1 KGHSH, CDR2 LQKENI. Written as DNA, the CDR3 is TGTGCCAGCTCACCCTCAGCGGTCACGGGAAACACCATATATTTT. Translated: CASSPSAVTGNTIYF.

The chain joins TRBV10-3 to TRBJ1-1; maybe TRBD1 (5 bases). Looked up from germline, CDR1 is ENHRY and CDR2 is SYGVKD. Between the trimmed V and J ends, which lost 3 bases and 1 base, there was a span of 9 bases. This CDR3 is built from 14 residues. In DNA form, the CDR3 reads TGTGCCATCAGTGAAGGAAGGGGGAACACTGAAGCTTTCTTT. Translating it yields CAISEGRGNTEAFF.

This clone has only one observation. V and J are TRBV10-3 and TRBJ2-5, with TRBD1 matching over 10 bases. The CDR3 length is 14 residues. Germline CDR1 and CDR2: ENHRY and SYGVKD. V was pared by 3 bases and J by 4 bases, with 2 bases of the junction left unmatched. As DNA, the CDR3 is TGTGCCATCAGTGAAGACAGGGGGCGAGAGACCCAGTACTTC. Residues: CAISEDRGRETQYF.

This rearrangement joins TRBV19 to TRBJ1-1; TRBD1 might be the D (6 bases). Trimming took 3 bases from V and 5 from J, leaving 10 bases between them. The germline CDR1 and CDR2 sequences are LNHDA and SQIVND (reference sequence). The CDR3 consists of 13 residues. The CDR3 reads CASSIGQRTEAFF. DNA for the CDR3: TGTGCCAGTAGTATCGGACAGAGAACTGAAGCTTTCTTT.

In this sample, this clone turned up once. The gene calls are TRBV28 and TRBJ1-2; no reliable D call. The germline V and J ends were trimmed by 7 bases and 1 base, with 16 bases remaining between them. The CDR3 runs 15 residues. Germline CDR1 reads MDHEN; CDR2 reads SYDVKM. CDR3 in DNA: TGTGCCAGCACCCCCGCAGGCGGGGTTAACTATGGCTACACCTTC. Amino acids: CASTPAGGVNYGYTF.

The rearrangement links TRBV25-1 to TRBJ2-5; 7 bases agree with TRBD2. The junction had 12 bases not matched to a gene; V was cut back by 4 bases and J by 7 bases. The CDR3 has 15 residues. CDR1 and CDR2 from the germline V gene are MGHDK and SYGVNS. CDR3 in amino acids: CASSGAGTTLGTQYF. The DNA of the CDR3 is TGTGCCAGCAGTGGAGCCGGGACTACTCTAGGGACCCAGTACTTC.

V is TRBV5-6 and J is TRBJ2-3; 9 positions agree with TRBD1. V lost 4 bases to trimming and J lost 3 bases; unmatched junction nucleotides: 6. In germline, CDR1 is SGHDT, CDR2 YYEEEE. The CDR3 runs 15 residues. CDR3 bases: TGTGCCAGCAGCGACGGGACAGGGAAAACAGATACGCAGTATTTT. Residues: CASSDGTGKTDTQYF.

The chain couples TRBV2 to TRBJ2-7, with a tentative D call TRBD2 (5 bases). The CDR3 is made up of 14 amino acids. Trimming cost V 8 bases and J 1 base, with 15 bases left between them. Germline values: CDR1 SNHLY, CDR2 FYNNEI. The CDR3 region is CASSPGYLSYEQYF. DNA for the CDR3: TGTGCCAGCTCTCCGGGATATCTTTCCTACGAGCAGTACTTC.

A word on this clone: Other nucleotide sequences from this sample produce the same CDR3. The chain links TRBV2 to TRBJ1-4; 7 nucleotides align to TRBD1. CDR3 length: 12 residues. After removal of 6 bases from V and 5 bases from J, the junction contained 0 bases not matched to a gene. CDR1 is SNHLY, CDR2 FYNNEI, per germline. The CDR3: CASRGQNEKLFF. The CDR3 nucleotides read TGTGCCAGCAGGGGACAGAATGAAAAACTGTTTTTT.

The V call is TRBV10-3, the J call TRBJ1-2; 7 nucleotides agree with TRBD1. The CDR3 is 17 amino acids. Germline CDR1 is ENHRY and CDR2 is SYGVKD. V was pared by 5 bases and J by 1 base, with 13 bases of the junction left unmatched. The CDR3 is CAISLAGGGGLNYGYTF. In DNA form, the CDR3 reads TGTGCCATCAGTTTGGCAGGGGGTGGAGGCCTTAACTATGGCTACACCTTC.

About this clone itself: The sample carries other DNA sequences with the same CDR3. V usage is TRBV18 and J usage is TRBJ1-5, with 11 bases that match TRBD1. The CDR3 has 16 residues. Germline-derived CDR1 and CDR2 are KGHSH and LQKENI. Germline trimming cut 0 bases from V and 4 bases from J; bases unmatched to any gene: 2. The CDR3 spells CASSPPGTGGNQPQHF. CDR3 in DNA: TGTGCCAGCTCACCACCGGGGACAGGGGGTAATCAGCCCCAGCATTTT.